The 17 T cell receptor beta chains below were found in one sample sequenced in a study of blood T cell repertoires in COVID-19. The method was immunoSEQ multiplex PCR; TCRdb's version includes in-frame clones alone and lacks a portion of them. Among hundreds of thousands of clones listed, around 80% were seen once. Material: peripheral blood. These TCRs come from a woman of 80 years or more with acute or convalescent COVID-19.

The chain couples TRBV5-4 to TRBJ1-6, with D perhaps TRBD1 (6 bases). Germline values: CDR1 SGHNT, CDR2 YYREEE (reference sequence). The CDR3 extends over 13 amino acids. V lost 7 bases and J lost 7, with 12 bases in between. CDR3 sequence: CASGGAVNSPLHF. The CDR3 DNA reads TGTGCCAGCGGGGGGGCGGTAAATTCACCCCTCCACTTT.

The chain carries TRBV6-5 and TRBJ1-3; TRBD1 matches at 9 bases. Per germline, CDR1 MNHEY and CDR2 SVGAGI. With V trimmed by 10 bases and J by 4 bases, 5 bases remained unmatched. This CDR3 is 13 amino acids long. The CDR3 sequence: CATRDRAGNTIYF. Written as DNA, the CDR3 is TGTGCCACCCGGGACAGGGCAGGAAACACCATATATTTT.

Only one count was recorded for this clone. V gene TRBV9 combines with J gene TRBJ1-3; tentative D call: TRBD1 (6 bases). Germline lookup yields CDR1 SGDLS and CDR2 YYNGEE. The CDR3 is made up of 16 amino acids. Trimming left V 4 bases short and J 0 bases short, with 14 bases between. In nucleotides, the CDR3 is TGTGCCAGCAGCCTAAGGACGGACAGCTCTGGAAACACCATATATTTT. It specifies CASSLRTDSSGNTIYF. The full variable domain, completed using reference TRBV9 and TRBJ1-3, is DSGVTQTPKHLITATGQRVTLRCSPRSGDLSVYWYQQSLDQGLQFLIQYYNGEERAKGNILERFSAQQFPDLHSELNLSSLELGDSALYFCASSLRTDSSGNTIYFGEGSWLTVV.

This chain links TRBV6-1 with TRBJ2-3; TRBD2 is a possible D gene (6 bases). This CDR3 is built from 15 residues. Germline V gives CDR1 MNHNS, CDR2 SASEGT. V was cut by 3 bases and J by 2 bases, with 12 bases left in between. This CDR3 is CASSDERAFTDTQYF. The CDR3 nucleotides read TGTGCCAGCAGTGATGAGCGGGCGTTCACAGATACGCAGTATTTT.

V is TRBV19 and J is TRBJ1-6; D perhaps matches TRBD1 (5 bases). The CDR3 loop spans 13 amino acids. V was pared by 6 bases and J by 4 bases, with 7 bases between. From germline, CDR1 is LNHDA and CDR2 SQIVND (reference sequence). The CDR3 here is CASRDIYNSPLHF. The CDR3 nucleotides read TGTGCCAGTAGGGACATATATAATTCACCCCTCCACTTT.

J is TRBJ1-6 and V is TRBV18; TRBD1 matches 9 bases. CDR1 is KGHSH, CDR2 LQKENI, per germline. The V and J ends lost 3 bases and 7 bases, in that order; junction bases with no gene match: 4. This CDR3 contains 15 residues. The CDR3 nucleotides are TGTGCCAGCTCACCCGAAGGACAGGGGAATTCACCCCTCCACTTT. Translated, it gives CASSPEGQGNSPLHF.

The count of this clone is one. V and J are TRBV5-5 and TRBJ2-3, with 8 nucleotides matching TRBD2. Germline V CDR1 and CDR2: SGHKS, YYEKEE (reference sequence). The CDR3 contains 14 residues. The trim removed 8 bases at V and 2 bases at J, leaving 7 bases unmatched. CDR3 DNA sequence: TGTGCCAGTTCTACTAGCGGCTCCACAGATACGCAGTATTTT. It encodes CASSTSGSTDTQYF.

The chain uses TRBV19 and TRBJ1-4; maybe TRBD1 (6 bases). CDR3 size: 15 residues. V was pared by 7 bases and J by 5 bases, with 17 bases between. Germline V gene lookup returns CDR1 LNHDA and CDR2 SQIVND (reference sequence). This CDR3 reads CASTLPGRGNEKLFF. CDR3 sequence (DNA): TGTGCCAGTACCCTCCCCGGGAGGGGGAATGAAAAACTGTTTTTT.

This clone was detected once. The J gene is TRBJ1-3, the V gene TRBV3-1 (or the pseudogene TRBV3-2); no firm D call. This CDR3 has 15 amino acids. V was cut by 3 bases and J by 3 bases, with 12 bases left in between. The germline CDR1 and CDR2 sequences are LGHDT and YNNKEL (reference sequence). The CDR3: CASSQEEVVGNTIYF. Here the CDR3 DNA reads TGTGCCAGCAGCCAGGAGGAGGTCGTTGGAAACACCATATATTTT.

This chain links TRBV5-1 with TRBJ2-1; maybe TRBD1 (7 bases). Germline-derived CDR1 and CDR2 are SGHRS and YFSETQ. The CDR3 spans 15 residues. Trimming removed 1 base from V and 8 bases from J, with 16 bases in between. The CDR3 here is CASSLTLGRGDEQFF. The CDR3 bases are TGCGCCAGCAGCTTGACCCTTGGCAGGGGGGATGAGCAGTTCTTC.

The rearrangement uses TRBV9 and TRBJ1-2; 9 bases are shared with TRBD1. Unmatched junction bases numbered 9, after V lost 4 bases and J lost 2 bases. The CDR3 totals 16 residues. The germline V gene has CDR1 SGDLS and CDR2 YYNGEE. The CDR3 sequence: CASSSPGTGINYGYTF. CDR3 DNA sequence: TGTGCCAGCAGCTCCCCCGGGACAGGGATAAACTATGGCTACACCTTC.

This chain connects TRBV24-1 to TRBJ2-3; TRBD2 aligns across 9 bases. Germline CDR1 reads KGHDR; CDR2 reads SFDVKD. This CDR3 spans 16 amino acids. The V segment lost 4 bases and the J segment 4 bases; nucleotides outside the gene matches: 8. The CDR3 bases are TGTGCCACCAGTGAAGCCAGCGGGGGGAGCCCAGATACGCAGTATTTT. Translation gives CATSEASGGSPDTQYF.

This chain connects TRBV19 to TRBJ2-5, with 11 bases lining up with TRBD1. Unmatched junction bases numbered 8, after V lost 4 bases and J lost 7 bases. Per germline, CDR1 LNHDA and CDR2 SQIVND (reference sequence). This CDR3 contains 15 residues. In nucleotides, the CDR3 is TGTGCCAGTAGTACCAGCCCCGGGACAGGGGGGACCCAGTACTTC. Protein: CASSTSPGTGGTQYF.

The V gene is TRBV6-5, the J gene TRBJ1-2; D remains ambiguous. Germline V gene lookup returns CDR1 MNHEY and CDR2 SVGAGI. The CDR3 is 15 residues long. Deletions cut 8 bases from V and 4 bases from J, with 20 bases between. The CDR3 is CASLRSRGSGYGYTF. The CDR3 DNA reads TGTGCCAGCCTCAGAAGCCGGGGAAGTGGCTATGGCTACACCTTC.

This clone was detected only once. The chain carries TRBV28 and TRBJ1-4, with 8 bases that match TRBD1. V shed 2 bases and J 5 bases; nucleotides not matched to a gene: 10. CDR1 MDHEN and CDR2 SYDVKM come from the germline V gene. The CDR3 runs to 17 residues. For the CDR3, the DNA is TGTGCCAGCAGTTTACGGGACAGGTGGGGGCTGAATGAAAAACTGTTTTTT. It encodes CASSLRDRWGLNEKLFF. Complete variable domain (other parts from reference TRBV28 and TRBJ1-4): DVKVTQSSRYLVKRTGEKVFLECVQDMDHENMFWYRQDPGLGLRLIYFSYDVKMKEKGDIPEGYSVSREKKERFSLILESASTNQTSMYLCASSLRDRWGLNEKLFFGSGTQLSVL.

This clone appeared a few times. This sequence joins TRBV11-3 and TRBJ2-3, with a weak D call TRBD1 (5 bases). CDR3 length: 14 residues. Germline V gives CDR1 SGHNT, CDR2 YENEEA. V lost 1 base, J lost 3 bases, and 8 bases lay in between. The CDR3 loop reads CASSLGAGTDTQYF. For the CDR3, the DNA is TGTGCCAGCAGCTTAGGGGCAGGGACAGATACGCAGTATTTT.

This clone turned up a few times. This rearrangement joins TRBV5-1 to TRBJ2-1; D may be TRBD2 (5 bases). Looked up from germline, CDR1 is SGHRS and CDR2 is YFSETQ. The V end lost 0 bases, the J end lost 10 bases, and 14 bases lay between the germline ends. The CDR3 consists of 14 residues. CDR3 region: CASSLDGIPREQFF. Here the CDR3 DNA reads TGCGCCAGCAGCTTGGACGGGATCCCGAGGGAGCAGTTCTTC.